What follows are 21 T cell receptor beta chains derived from one specimen sequenced in a study of Ad26.COV2.S vaccination and SARS-CoV-2 variants (dated by TCRdb to about 2021). The library was produced with the immunoSEQ multiplex PCR assay. TCRdb limited this immuneACCESS table to in-frame rearrangements with V and J called. A share of clones is missing; checked studies link under half to unresolved V genes, and the rest is unexplained. Across this sample there are roughly 320,000 clones, with 70% to 90% seen only once. The top ten constitute approximately 2% of the sample. This specimen's treatment or condition label, interpreted: over 15 received Ad26.COV2.S at low or high dose, single or two shots; 5 received placebo; per-sample allocation not given. Repertoires of vaccine and placebo recipients were sequenced from samples collected on day 63 after the first injection. The sample consisted of peripheral blood, taken in a trial of Ad26.COV2.S vaccine versus placebo. These receptors were collected from a person aged 18-60 years who received the Ad26.COV2.S COVID-19 vaccine or a placebo.

V gene TRBV10-3 combines with J gene TRBJ1-1; TRBD1 agrees at 8 bases. Germline-derived CDR1 and CDR2 are ENHRY and SYGVKD. CDR3 length: 15 amino acids. The junction had 6 bases not matched to a gene; V was cut back by 2 bases and J by 4 bases. CDR3 region: CAISEADRVGTEAFF. The DNA of the CDR3 is TGTGCCATCAGTGAGGCGGACAGGGTGGGCACTGAAGCTTTCTTT.

The chain has TRBV23-1 and TRBJ1-1; 7 bases agree with TRBD1. TRBV23-1 falls under the ORF class, with uncertain function. Losses at the gene ends were 2 bases for V and 4 bases for J; bases not matched to a gene: 4. This CDR3 region has 14 residues. CDR3 loop: CASSQLSGGTEAFF. The CDR3 DNA reads TGCGCCAGCAGTCAACTATCAGGGGGCACTGAAGCTTTCTTT.

Points on this clone: Distinct nucleotide sequences in the sample also encode this CDR3. V and J are TRBV18 and TRBJ2-3, with no clear D. Germline V CDR1 and CDR2: KGHSH, LQKENI. The CDR3 has 12 residues. Trimming removed 2 bases from V and 3 bases from J, with 3 bases in between. CDR3 amino acids: CASSPGTDTQYF. CDR3 bases: TGTGCCAGCTCACCAGGGACAGATACGCAGTATTTT.

Only a few counts were recorded for this clone. The chain combines TRBV25-1 with TRBJ1-4; unclear D gene. Germline V gene data show CDR1 as MGHDK and CDR2 as SYGVNS. CDR3 length: 14 amino acids. V lost 1 base to trimming and J lost 5 bases, with 8 bases between them. The CDR3 DNA is TGTGCCAGCAGTGAATCCGGGCGCAATGAAAAACTGTTTTTT. It translates to CASSESGRNEKLFF.

The V and J genes are TRBV5-4 and TRBJ2-5; 9 bases are a match to TRBD1. Germline-derived CDR1 and CDR2 are SGHNT and YYREEE (reference sequence). V shed 4 bases and J 6 bases; nucleotides not matched to a gene: 16. The CDR3 contains 17 residues. The CDR3 DNA reads TGTGCCAGCAGCCCCGGGACAGGGAGGGGGGATTATAAGACCCAGTACTTC. Its translation is CASSPGTGRGDYKTQYF.

V usage is TRBV6-1 and J usage is TRBJ2-7; D unclear. V gave up 2 bases and J gave up 3 bases, with 8 bases separating them. Looked up from germline, CDR1 is MNHNS and CDR2 is SASEGT. The CDR3 is 13 residues long. CDR3 sequence: CASSEREGYEQYF. DNA for the CDR3: TGTGCCAGCAGTGAAAGGGAAGGCTACGAGCAGTACTTC.

The J gene is TRBJ1-2, the V gene TRBV5-1; maybe TRBD1 (6 bases). CDR3 length: 15 residues. Trimming shortened V by 0 bases and J by 4 bases, and 13 bases separated the two germline ends. CDR1 and CDR2 (germline): SGHRS, YFSETQ. The CDR3 protein is CASSLGTAKSYGYTF. CDR3 sequence (DNA): TGCGCCAGCAGCTTGGGGACAGCTAAATCCTATGGCTACACCTTC.

The CDR3 sequence: CASSVFIGGESGYTF. The DNA for the CDR3 is TGTGCCAGCAGTGTTTTCATCGGGGGGGAGTCTGGCTACACCTTC. The V and J genes are TRBV25-1 and TRBJ1-2, with D possibly being TRBD1 (5 bases). Trimming removed 4 bases at V and 7 bases at J, with 19 bases between. The CDR3 is 15 residues long. CDR1 is MGHDK, CDR2 SYGVNS, per germline.

The V call is TRBV24-1, the J call TRBJ2-5; tentative D call: TRBD1 (5 bases). Trimming took 5 bases from V and 4 from J, leaving 13 bases between them. CDR3 size: 14 residues. CDR1 is KGHDR and CDR2 is SFDVKD in the germline V gene. The CDR3 coding sequence is TGTGCCACCAGTGTCCCAGGGCTTCGAGAGACCCAGTACTTC. It specifies CATSVPGLRETQYF.

This chain links TRBV5-1 with TRBJ1-1; possibly TRBD1 for D (6 bases). The CDR3 has 17 residues. Trimming took 1 base from V and 0 from J, leaving 16 bases between them. Per germline, CDR1 SGHRS and CDR2 YFSETQ. The CDR3 here is CASSLPGTPLLNTEAFF. In DNA form, the CDR3 reads TGCGCCAGCAGCTTGCCCGGGACACCCCTTTTGAACACTGAAGCTTTCTTT.

V is TRBV23-1 and J is TRBJ1-2, with 8 nucleotides matching TRBD1. TRBV23-1 has ORF status, its function being uncertain. The length of the CDR3 is 18 residues. V gave up 2 bases and J gave up 0 bases; unmatched junction bases: 11. The CDR3 nucleotides read TGCGCCAGCAGTCAAGTCTCTCCCGGGACAGGATCTAACTATGGCTACACCTTC. Protein: CASSQVSPGTGSNYGYTF.

This chain links TRBV28 with TRBJ1-1; 7 bases align to TRBD1. The CDR3 loop spans 16 amino acids. Germline CDR1 reads MDHEN; CDR2 reads SYDVKM. V trimming: 5 bases; J trimming: 4 bases; junction bases outside the gene matches: 13. The CDR3 DNA sequence: TGTGCCAGCAGTCGCGAGACAGGGATGCGCGGCACTGAAGCTTTCTTT. Residues: CASSRETGMRGTEAFF.

J is TRBJ1-1 and V is TRBV6-5, with a tentative D call TRBD1 (5 bases). Germline V gives CDR1 MNHEY, CDR2 SVGAGI. The CDR3 is 13 residues long. Trimming cost V 7 bases and J 1 base, with 10 bases left between them. As DNA, the CDR3 is TGTGCCAGCACCGCGACAGAGAACACTGAAGCTTTCTTT. It encodes CASTATENTEAFF.

The gene calls are TRBV3-1 (or the pseudogene TRBV3-2) and TRBJ1-6, with D possibly TRBD1 on 5 matching bases. There are 16 residues in the CDR3. CDR1 LGHDT and CDR2 YNNKEL come from the germline V gene (reference sequence). Trimming pared 4 bases from V and 0 bases from J, leaving 10 bases between. CDR3 DNA: TGTGCCAGCAGCCCGCGGGGGAACTCCTATAATTCACCCCTCCACTTT. Residues: CASSPRGNSYNSPLHF.

The rearrangement joins TRBV6-5 to TRBJ2-7; tentative D call: TRBD1 (6 bases). The germline V and J ends were trimmed by 7 bases and 0 bases, with 13 bases remaining between them. Germline lookup yields CDR1 MNHEY and CDR2 SVGAGI. CDR3 size: 14 residues. The CDR3 region has the DNA TGTGCCAGCACTTCAGACAGGAGCTCCTACGAGCAGTACTTC. It codes for CASTSDRSSYEQYF.

This CDR3 reads CASSPTGGGELFF. In DNA form, the CDR3 reads TGCGCCAGCAGCCCGACGGGGGGCGGGGAGCTGTTTTTT. The chain is built from TRBV5-1 and TRBJ2-2, with 7 bases matching TRBD2. V lost 4 bases, J lost 7 bases, and 4 bases stayed unmatched. Germline V gene lookup returns CDR1 SGHRS and CDR2 YFSETQ. The CDR3 loop spans 13 amino acids.

This clone was counted between two and nine times. V is TRBV5-4 and J is TRBJ1-2; TRBD1 might be the D (6 bases). Germline V gene lookup returns CDR1 SGHNT and CDR2 YYREEE (reference sequence). The CDR3 sequence is 14 residues long. V gave up 6 bases and J gave up 4 bases, with 16 bases separating them. CDR3 in DNA: TGTGCCAGCAACCTGAAGGGGACACCCTATGGCTACACCTTC. It specifies CASNLKGTPYGYTF. Full variable domain (remainder filled in from reference TRBV5-4 and TRBJ1-2): ETGVTQSPTHLIKTRGQQVTLRCSSQSGHNTVSWYQQALGQGPQFIFQYYREEENGRGNFPPRFSGLQFPNYSSELNVNALELDDSALYLCASNLKGTPYGYTFGSGTRLTVV.

The rearrangement uses TRBV6-5 and TRBJ2-1; D perhaps matches TRBD1 (5 bases). This CDR3 contains 14 residues. V lost 2 bases and J lost 7, with 12 bases in between. Germline V gene data show CDR1 as MNHEY and CDR2 as SVGAGI. Here the CDR3 DNA reads TGTGCCAGCAGTTACACCAGCAGGGTAAATGAGCAGTTCTTC. Translated: CASSYTSRVNEQFF.

The V call is TRBV7-9, the J call TRBJ2-5; D not certain. V was clipped by 2 bases and J by 7 bases, with 11 bases between them. This CDR3 is built from 13 residues. CDR1 SEHNR and CDR2 FQNEAQ come from the germline V gene (reference sequence). DNA for the CDR3: TGTGCCAGCAGCTTACTCGATTTTGGGACCCAGTACTTC. The encoded protein is CASSLLDFGTQYF.

The V gene is TRBV6-4, the J gene TRBJ2-5, with D possibly matching TRBD2 (6 bases). This CDR3 comprises 15 residues. The V gene lost 4 bases and the J gene lost 2 bases, with 14 bases spanning the gap. Germline V lookup: CDR1 MRHNA, CDR2 SNTAGT. Written as DNA, the CDR3 is TGTGCCAGCAGTGTAGAATTAGCGGAACAAGAGACCCAGTACTTC. Encoded protein: CASSVELAEQETQYF.

This chain connects TRBV21-1 to TRBJ1-5; TRBD1 was called by the table and not checked on the DNA. TRBV21-1 is termed a pseudogene. The CDR3 loop spans 16 amino acids. CDR3 DNA sequence: TGTGCCAGCAGCGGTCCAGGACAGGGGGCATGGCAGCCCCAGCATTTT. Its protein product is CASSGPGQGAWQPQHF.